The 7 T cell receptor beta chains in this list originate from one sample, sequenced in a study of T cells in Graves' hyperthyroidism and ophthalmopathy. Researchers took RNA transcripts and amplified the TCR beta CDR3 regions from them. First-round RT-PCR of the TCR CDR3 relied on the HTBI primer set. Using its own MiXCR run on the multiplex PCR reads, TCRdb lists one record per CDR3 protein. The table has over 650,000 distinct CDR3 sequences, about a sixth seen once. Sequencing input: blood. These TCRs come from a man younger than 30 with Graves' hyperthyroidism.

This clonotype was seen a few times. The genes are TRBV4-3 and TRBJ2-1; 11 nucleotides agree with TRBD2. This CDR3 spans 16 amino acids. The V gene's germline CDR1 is LGHNA and CDR2 YSLEER. Trimming took 1 base from V and 7 from J; bases not matched to a gene: 6. CDR3 region: CASSQVSSGRQNEQFF. The CDR3 DNA follows: TGCGCCAGCAGCCAAGTCTCTAGCGGGAGGCAGAATGAGCAGTTCTTC.

This clonotype was seen a handful of times. The chain combines TRBV28 with TRBJ2-2, with 13 bases that match TRBD2. Trimming took 6 bases from V and 1 from J; bases not matched to a gene: 5. Per the germline V gene, CDR1 is MDHEN and CDR2 is SYDVKM. The CDR3 runs to 17 residues. The CDR3 sequence is CASRLLAGGGNTGELFF. The CDR3 nucleotides read TGTGCCAGCAGACTACTAGCGGGAGGGGGGAACACCGGGGAGCTGTTTTTT.

The chain links TRBV20-1 to TRBJ2-7; TRBD2 matches at 12 bases. This CDR3 spans 16 amino acids. Unmatched junction bases numbered 6, after V lost 0 bases and J lost 3 bases. The germline gives CDR1 DFQATT, CDR2 SNEGSKA (reference sequence). In DNA form, the CDR3 reads TGCAGTGCTAGAGATCCACTAGCGGGGGGTTTCTACGAGCAGTACTTC. This gives the protein CSARDPLAGGFYEQYF.

This clonotype was observed a few times. The V and J genes are TRBV6-1 and TRBJ2-2; the match to TRBD1 covers 7 bases. The CDR3 is made up of 15 amino acids. V lost 8 bases to trimming and J lost 8 bases; unmatched junction nucleotides: 14. Germline CDR1 and CDR2: MNHNS and SASEGT. The CDR3 DNA follows: TGTGCCAGCCAAACTCGGGACAGAAGAATGGGGGAGCTGTTTTTT. It translates to CASQTRDRRMGELFF.

The chain joins TRBV6-1 to TRBJ1-1; D may be TRBD1 (6 bases). Trimming removed 6 bases at V and 5 bases at J, with 16 bases between. The length of the CDR3 is 14 residues. Germline V gene lookup returns CDR1 MNHNS and CDR2 SASEGT. The CDR3 region is CASSPISGATEAFF. CDR3 DNA: TGTGCCAGCAGCCCAATTTCGGGGGCTACTGAAGCTTTCTTT.

For this clonotype: The junction departs from germline at one end; a sequencing error may be responsible. This chain joins TRBV28 and TRBJ2-7, with 11 bases aligning to TRBD2. The CDR3 runs to 17 residues. Looked up from germline, CDR1 is MDHEN and CDR2 is SYDVKM. CDR3 nucleotides: TGCGCCAGCAGTTCTTACCGACTAGCGGGACCACCCTACGAGCAGTACTTC. Its protein product is CASSSYRLAGPPYEQYF.

Only a few counts were recorded for this clonotype. This chain uses TRBV20-1 with TRBJ2-1, with D perhaps TRBD2 (6 bases). The CDR3 loop spans 13 amino acids. V gave up 2 bases and J gave up 9 bases, with 14 bases separating them. Per germline, CDR1 DFQATT and CDR2 SNEGSKA (reference sequence). As DNA, the CDR3 is TGCAGTGCTAGATCCTTCGGGAGAACTGAGCAGTTCTTC. This gives the protein CSARSFGRTEQFF.